The text below deals with one TCR beta chain. The data belong to a study of spatial heterogeneity in lung cancer. The CDR3 covers 17 residues. Trimming removed 1 base at V and 0 bases at J, with 16 bases between. Looked up from germline, CDR1 is SGHVS and CDR2 is FNYEAQ. Time point given: sample taken at primary tumor resection. TCRdb re-called the 5' RACE reads with MiXCR, one entry per CDR3 protein. The profile shows over 50,000 distinct CDR3 sequences, nearly 6.5% of them singletons. The specimen was PBMCs, collected at surgery. The sequence derives from a female donor with early-stage non-small cell lung cancer. V gene TRBV7-6 combines with J gene TRBJ2-7; D might be TRBD1 or TRBD2, each matching 5 bases. CDR3 sequence (DNA): TGTGCCAGCAGCTTAGAGCCGGGGCTGCCGAGCTCCTACGAGCAGTACTTC. Amino acid sequence: CASSLEPGLPSSYEQYF.